The sequence of this TCR beta chain was determined in a study of beta chain features in type 1 diabetes. For the study at large: On cell yields, gender and age, patients and healthy donors were similar. Study results and limitations: TCRB CDR3s from Type 1 diabetes patients were moderately but significantly shorter in all four CD4+ subsets. A potential PCR bias toward shorter templates would be equal in patient and control samples.

The CDR3 sequence is 13 residues long. Trimming cost V 4 bases and J 6 bases; bases outside gene matches: 7. In germline, CDR1 is SQVTM, CDR2 ANQGSEA. There are many counts of this clone. Its target is unknown. Expressed TCRB transcripts were sequenced because the isolated RNA had all been reverse transcribed beforehand. Sequenced by immunoSEQ multiplex PCR; TCRdb stores in-frame clones only, minus some. The top ten hold under 0.75% of the sample, which has roughly 150,000 clones, around 9% seen once. The chain combines TRBV29-1 with TRBJ2-7; 9 bases match TRBD2. The clonotype comes from a woman under 40 with type 1 diabetes. Sequencing was carried out using central memory CD4+ T cells from blood. In DNA, the CDR3 is TGCAGCGTTGGCGGTAGCGGGAGTGGCGAGCAGTACTTC. Translation: CSVGGSGSGEQYF.